The 7 T cell receptor beta chains given below trace back to one sample, sequenced in a study of type 1 and type 2 diabetes patients. PCR was run on genomic DNA. A primer set of 30 forward and 13 reverse primers amplified the CDR3. Via MiXCR, TCRdb re-called the multiplex PCR reads, giving one row per CDR3 protein. The data hold around 300,000 distinct CDR3 sequences, with around 47% observed a single time. Sequencing was done on a sample of peripheral blood mononuclear cells (PBMCs). Receptors were obtained from a man aged 18 to 29 with type 2 diabetes.

This clonotype was counted a single time. V gene TRBV28 combines with J gene TRBJ1-5; D is unclear. This CDR3 contains 12 residues. V lost 7 bases, J lost 9 bases, and 13 bases lay in between. Germline CDR1 reads MDHEN; CDR2 reads SYDVKM. The CDR3 DNA follows: TGTGCCAGCAATATAGTGGGTTCGCCCCAGCATTTT. This encodes CASNIVGSPQHF.

The table lists this clonotype with a few counts. V is TRBV10-1 and J is TRBJ2-1; tentatively, D is TRBD2 (6 bases). Germline V gene sequence: CDR1 WNHNN, CDR2 SYGVQD (reference sequence). This CDR3 spans 16 amino acids. The V end was cut by 1 base, the J end by 0 bases, with 10 bases between. The CDR3 sequence: CASSEFSTSSYNEQFF. For the CDR3, the DNA is TGCGCCAGCAGTGAGTTTTCGACTAGCTCCTACAATGAGCAGTTCTTC.

The rearrangement links TRBV12-3 or TRBV12-4 to TRBJ1-1; 12 bases are shared with TRBD1. After removal of 6 bases from V and 4 bases from J, the junction contained 6 bases not matched to a gene. There are 15 residues in the CDR3. The CDR3 region is CASRQGTGGGTEAFF. The CDR3 nucleotides are TGTGCCAGCAGGCAGGGGACAGGGGGCGGCACTGAAGCTTTCTTT.

The sample holds a few counts of this clonotype. The chain couples TRBV19 to TRBJ2-7, with D unresolved. V lost 5 bases, J lost 2 bases, and 10 bases lay in between. The CDR3 is made up of 13 amino acids. Germline CDR1 and CDR2: LNHDA and SQIVND (reference sequence). CDR3 region: CASSHPATYEQYF. The CDR3 DNA reads TGTGCCAGTAGTCACCCGGCTACCTACGAGCAGTACTTC.

The V call is TRBV4-1, the J call TRBJ2-7, with D tentatively TRBD1 (6 bases). The CDR3 has 15 residues. V was clipped by 1 base and J by 2 bases, with 12 bases between them. Germline CDR1 reads MGHRA; CDR2 reads YSYEKL. Here the CDR3 reads CASSQVTRGTYEQYF. The CDR3 DNA reads TGCGCCAGCAGCCAAGTAACCAGGGGAACCTACGAGCAGTACTTC.

This chain joins TRBV6-1 and TRBJ2-7, with D perhaps assigned TRBD1 or TRBD2 (5 bases each). V shed 5 bases and J shed 0 bases, with 14 bases lying between them. This CDR3 spans 15 amino acids. Germline CDR1 and CDR2: MNHNS and SASEGT. The CDR3 sequence is CASSYGDARSYEQYF. Here the CDR3 DNA reads TGTGCCAGCAGTTACGGGGACGCGCGCTCCTACGAGCAGTACTTC.

The chain combines TRBV29-1 with TRBJ2-1; D possibly uses TRBD1 or TRBD2 (5 bases each). Trimming took off 6 bases at V and 4 bases at J, with 16 bases between the two ends. Germline CDR1 SQVTM, CDR2 ANQGSEA. This CDR3 is built from 14 residues. The CDR3 loop reads CSVEFRDGYNEQFF. The CDR3 DNA reads as TGCAGCGTGGAATTCCGGGACGGTTACAATGAGCAGTTCTTC.